This is a list of T cell receptor beta chains from one sample in a study of T cell changes during pregnancy in multiple sclerosis. Here immunoSEQ multiplex PCR was the method, and the copy in TCRdb shows in-frame clones only, minus some. Of 30,000 to 45,000 clones in the sample, 90% to 95% were seen once. Sample: CD4+ T cells from peripheral blood mononuclear cells, taken in the second trimester of pregnancy. The receptors come from a female donor in good health, enrolled as a control in a pregnancy study. The CDR3 runs from the conserved cysteine through the conserved F or W. The D gene is left open where the match is weak. Only some rows state a clone size, as once, few, many or a class for expanded clones.

TRBV28,-,TRBJ2-5,TRBD2,TGTGCCAGCAGTTTTTTTCCGGCGGGAGGCTTTGATGAGACCCAGTACTTC,CASSFFPAGGFDETQYF
TRBV6-6,-,TRBJ1-2,-,TGTGCCAGCAGTTACAGGGGCCCATATGGCTACACCTTC,CASSYRGPYGYTF
TRBV6-1,-,TRBJ2-6,-,TGTGCCAGCAGCGTACAGGGCTCTGGGGCCAACGTCCTGACTTTC,CASSVQGSGANVLTF
TRBV18,-,TRBJ2-5,-,TGTGCCAGCTCATCGACTCAAGGAAAGGAGACCCAGTACTTC,CASSSTQGKETQYF
TRBV5-1,-,TRBJ2-5,TRBD1,TGCGCCAGCAGCTTCGGGACAGGGCCAGAGACCCAGTACTTC,CASSFGTGPETQYF
TRBV15,-,TRBJ2-7,-,TGTGCCACCAGTCCGGGGCAGGGGCTCGAGCAGTACTTC,CATSPGQGLEQYF
TRBV5-4,-,TRBJ1-2,-,TGTGCCAGCAGCGTGGGTACCGGTAACTATGGCTACACCTTC,CASSVGTGNYGYTF
TRBV5-1,-,TRBJ2-1,-,TGCGCCAGCAGCTCCTCCGCGGGTTTCTCCTACAATGAGCAGTTCTTC,CASSSSAGFSYNEQFF
TRBV9,-,TRBJ2-3,TRBD2,TGTGCCAGCAGCGCTAGCGGAAACACAGATACGCAGTATTTT,CASSASGNTDTQYF
TRBV2,-,TRBJ2-7,TRBD2,TGTGCCAGCAGTGTAACTAGCGGGAGGGTCTCTTACGAGCAGTACTTC,CASSVTSGRVSYEQYF
TRBV7-2,-,TRBJ2-1,-,TGTGCCAGCAGCTTAGTTCCCCGAGACAATGAGCAGTTCTTC,CASSLVPRDNEQFF
TRBV10-1,-,TRBJ1-1,TRBD1,TGCGCCAGCAGTGAAGTGACAGGGGGCTTCGTACGAGCTTTCTTT,CASSEVTGGFVRAFF
TRBV28,-,TRBJ1-2,TRBD1,TGTGCCAGCAGTTTGACAGGGCTTGACTATGGCTACACCTTC,CASSLTGLDYGYTF
TRBV27,-,TRBJ2-1,-,TGTGCCAGCAGTTTTACCTTCGAGCTCAATGAGCAGTTCTTC,CASSFTFELNEQFF
TRBV4-1,-,TRBJ1-4,-,TGCGCCAGCAGCCGGACAGTTAATGAAAAACTGTTTTTT,CASSRTVNEKLFF
TRBV5-5,-,TRBJ1-1,-,TGTGCCAGCAGCTTGCAGGGGAACACTGAAGCTTTCTTT,CASSLQGNTEAFF
TRBV18,-,TRBJ1-5,-,TGTGCCAGCTCACCAGGGCCCATCAGTGACCAGCCCCAGCATTTT,CASSPGPISDQPQHF
TRBV28,once,TRBJ1-3,TRBD1,TGTGCCAGCAGCCCAGGACAGGGCTTCGGAAACACCATATATTTT,CASSPGQGFGNTIYF
TRBV27,-,TRBJ2-2,TRBD2,TGTGCCAGCAGTGGACTAGCAGGCTCCACCGGGGAGCTGTTTTTT,CASSGLAGSTGELFF
TRBV5-1,once,TRBJ1-1,TRBD1,TGCGCCAGCAGCTCTGGACAGGGTGGCACTGAAGCTTTCTTT,CASSSGQGGTEAFF
TRBV19,once,TRBJ2-3,TRBD2,TGTGCCAGTAGTGGACTAGCGAGCACAGATACGCAGTATTTT,CASSGLASTDTQYF
TRBV9,-,TRBJ1-5,-,TGTGCCAGCAGCGCCCAACAGGGCTGGGAAGGGCCCCAGCATTTT,CASSAQQGWEGPQHF
TRBV6-6,-,TRBJ2-7,TRBD2,TGTGCCAGCAGTTCGAGCGGGGGGGCCAGTTACGAGCAGTACTTC,CASSSSGGASYEQYF
TRBV5-1,-,TRBJ2-4,-,TGCGCCAGCAGCCAACCCGACGGGGCCAAAAACATTCAGTACTTC,CASSQPDGAKNIQYF
TRBV20-1,-,TRBJ2-7,TRBD2,TGCAGTGCTCCTCGGGGGGACGAGCAGTACTTC,CSAPRGDEQYF
TRBV2,-,TRBJ2-1,-,TGTGCCAGCAGTGAACTCTGGCTAGCAGTCTACAATGAGCAGTTCTTC,CASSELWLAVYNEQFF
TRBV2,-,TRBJ1-4,-,TGTGCCAGCAGTGAAAGGGGAATTTCAACTAATGAAAAACTGTTTTTT,CASSERGISTNEKLFF
TRBV7-8,-,TRBJ2-7,TRBD1,TGTGCCAGCCGACAGGGGGTTCAGGAGCAGTACTTC,CASRQGVQEQYF
TRBV4-1,-,TRBJ2-5,TRBD2,TGCGCCAGCAGCCAGCCGACTAGCGGGAGGGCCGGGGAGACCCAGTACTTC,CASSQPTSGRAGETQYF
TRBV11-2,-,TRBJ2-5,TRBD2,TGTGCCAGCAGCTCATCTAGCGGGGGGGTGGGAGAGACCCAGTACTTC,CASSSSSGGVGETQYF
TRBV21-1,-,TRBJ2-1,-,TGTGCCAGCATCCACGGGACTAGCGGGAGCTCCTACAATGAGCAGTTCTTC,CASIHGTSGSSYNEQFF
TRBV7-8,-,TRBJ2-2,-,TGTGCCAGCAGCTTAAGGGGCACTAGCCAGTCGACCGGGGAGCTGTTTTTT,CASSLRGTSQSTGELFF
TRBV7-3,-,TRBJ2-3,-,TGTGCCAGCAGCTTAGGGGTTTGGGGCACCACAGATACGCAGTATTTT,CASSLGVWGTTDTQYF
TRBV4-1,-,TRBJ1-4,TRBD1,TGCGCCAGCAGCTTGTGGGACAGGGGGGAAAAACTGTTTTTT,CASSLWDRGEKLFF
TRBV9,-,TRBJ1-2,-,TGTGCCAGCAGCGCACCGAATTCCATGTACTTCACAGAGTATGGCTACACCTTC,CASSAPNSMYFTEYGYTF
TRBV19,few,TRBJ1-1,-,TGTGCCAGTAGTATAGCGGGTTTGAACACTGAAGCTTTCTTT,CASSIAGLNTEAFF
TRBV7-8,-,TRBJ2-2,TRBD2,TGTGCCAGCAGCCATACACTAGCGGGGGACGGGGAGCTGTTTTTT,CASSHTLAGDGELFF
TRBV4-1,-,TRBJ1-5,TRBD1,TGCGCCAGCAGCCGCACGACAGGGAATAGCAATCAGCCCCAGCATTTT,CASSRTTGNSNQPQHF
TRBV28,-,TRBJ1-4,TRBD1,TGTGCCAGCAGTCCCCAGACAGGGGAAGGAGAAAAACTGTTTTTT,CASSPQTGEGEKLFF
TRBV29-1,-,TRBJ2-7,TRBD1,TGCAGCGTCCACCTCAGGGGGCTCGGACTATACGAGCAGTACTTC,CSVHLRGLGLYEQYF
TRBV27,-,TRBJ2-6,TRBD1,TGTGCCAGCGGACAGGGGGCCTTCTCTGGGGCCAACGTCCTGACTTTC,CASGQGAFSGANVLTF
TRBV6-5,once,TRBJ1-5,-,TGTGCCAGCAGTTACGGTAGGGGAAGCAATCAGCCCCAGCATTTT,CASSYGRGSNQPQHF
TRBV19,-,TRBJ1-1,-,TGTGCCAGTAGTATAGTAGGGGGAGCGACTGAAGCTTTCTTT,CASSIVGGATEAFF
TRBV5-1,-,TRBJ1-5,TRBD1,TGCGCCAGCAGCATACAGGGGGGATCTCAGCCCCAGCATTTT,CASSIQGGSQPQHF
TRBV28,-,TRBJ2-7,TRBD1,TGTGCCAGCACCGAACGACAGGGCCGCTACGAGCAGTACTTC,CASTERQGRYEQYF
TRBV5-8,few,TRBJ2-7,-,TGTGCCAGCAGTTGGGACTTCTCCTACGAGCAGTACTTC,CASSWDFSYEQYF
TRBV15,-,TRBJ2-2,TRBD2,TGTGCCACGGGCCGACTAGCGGGAGAAACCGGGGAGCTGTTTTTT,CATGRLAGETGELFF
TRBV28,-,TRBJ1-2,-,TGTGCCAGCAGCCTAAAGCCGAACTATGGCTACACCTTC,CASSLKPNYGYTF
TRBV15,-,TRBJ1-6,-,TGTGCCACCAGCAGAGCTGGGGGGTCGGGACATTCACCCCTCCACTTT,CATSRAGGSGHSPLHF
TRBV2,-,TRBJ2-7,TRBD1,TGTGCCAGCAGAACCGGGACAGACTACGAGCAGTACTTC,CASRTGTDYEQYF
TRBV6-5,-,TRBJ2-1,-,TGTGCCAGCAGTTTGCGCCCTACGGGTACCCAGTTCTTC,CASSLRPTGTQFF
TRBV2,-,TRBJ1-2,-,TGTGCCAGCAGTGAAGGCAGTTCCTATGGCTACACCTTC,CASSEGSSYGYTF
TRBV5-6,few,TRBJ1-2,-,TGTGCCAGCAGCTTGGTGCAGGGGAACTATGGCTACACCTTC,CASSLVQGNYGYTF
TRBV18,-,TRBJ1-4,TRBD1,TGTGCCAGCTCACCACCGATCCAGGGGGTTCAACTGTTTTTT,CASSPPIQGVQLFF
TRBV5-1,-,TRBJ1-1,-,TGCGCCAGCAGCTTGGCGGGCAGGGAGGTCACTGAAGCTTTCTTT,CASSLAGREVTEAFF
TRBV14,-,TRBJ2-2,TRBD2,TGTGCCAGCAGCCAAGTGGGAGGGACCGGGGAGCTGTTTTTT,CASSQVGGTGELFF
TRBV7-9,-,TRBJ2-5,TRBD1,TGTGCCAGCAGCCCCCGGGACAGGGACCTCCAAGAGACCCAGTACTTC,CASSPRDRDLQETQYF
TRBV28,-,TRBJ2-7,TRBD2,TGTGCCAGCAGTTTGACTAGCGGGGAATCGTACGAGCAGTACTTC,CASSLTSGESYEQYF
TRBV18,-,TRBJ1-1,-,TGTGCCAGCTCACCGCAAGCAGCTAGGAACACTGAAGCTTTCTTT,CASSPQAARNTEAFF
TRBV5-5,once,TRBJ1-2,-,TGTGCCAGCAGCCCCCGGGACTCCTATGGCTACACCTTC,CASSPRDSYGYTF